This passage covers 9 T cell receptor beta chains from one sample sequenced in a study of blood T cell repertoires in COVID-19. TCRdb keeps only in-frame clones here, not all; method: immunoSEQ multiplex PCR. The sample contains roughly 330,000 clones, around nine tenths of which appear only once. Specimen: PBMCs or T cells enriched from blood (not recorded which). Source of these receptors: a woman aged 25-40 years who had recovered from COVID-19.

In this sample, this clone turned up a few times. This chain uses TRBV7-9 with TRBJ1-1; D is possibly TRBD1 (6 bases). The ends were cut back, 5 bases at V and 6 bases at J, with 13 bases in the middle. Looked up from germline, CDR1 is SEHNR and CDR2 is FQNEAQ (reference sequence). The CDR3 is 13 residues long. As DNA, the CDR3 is TGTGCCAGCAGCCCACCACAGGGCTCTGAAGCTTTCTTT. Translating gives CASSPPQGSEAFF. The whole variable domain, filled in from reference TRBV7-9 and TRBJ1-1, reads DTGVSQNPRHKITKRGQNVTFRCDPISEHNRLYWYRQTLGQGPEFLTYFQNEAQLEKSRLLSDRFSAERPKGSFSTLEIQRTEQGDSAMYLCASSPPQGSEAFFGQGTRLTVV.

V is TRBV6-4 and J is TRBJ1-1; no clear D gene. Germline loops: CDR1 MRHNA, CDR2 SNTAGT. The CDR3 is 13 residues long. V lost 2 bases to trimming and J lost 10 bases, with 14 bases between them. The CDR3 bases are TGTGCCAGCAGTGACGGACCGGGGTTTCGAGCTTTCTTT. Encoded protein: CASSDGPGFRAFF.

A single count supports this clone. The chain is built from TRBV7-2 and TRBJ2-7; 8 bases align to TRBD2. V lost 2 bases and J lost 4; bases outside the gene matches: 7. The CDR3 length is 15 residues. Looked up from germline, CDR1 is SGHTA and CDR2 is FQGNSA. Here the CDR3 DNA reads TGTGCCAGCAGCTTAACCAGCGGGGGACCGTACGAGCAGTACTTC. It translates to CASSLTSGGPYEQYF.

The chain carries TRBV7-9 and TRBJ2-7; 12 bases line up with TRBD1. V was pared by 5 bases and J by 6 bases, with 8 bases of the junction left unmatched. The germline gives CDR1 SEHNR, CDR2 FQNEAQ (reference sequence). CDR3 length: 15 amino acids. The CDR3 DNA is TGTGCCAGCAGCCGATCCGGGACAGGGGGCGTCGAGCAGTACTTC. It is translated as CASSRSGTGGVEQYF.

V is TRBV10-3 and J is TRBJ1-1, with D perhaps TRBD1 (5 bases). The germline V and J ends were trimmed by 7 bases and 0 bases, with 9 bases remaining between them. The CDR3 contains 13 residues. Germline loops: CDR1 ENHRY, CDR2 SYGVKD. DNA for the CDR3: TGTGCCATCATAGGGGAAATGAACACTGAAGCTTTCTTT. This codes for CAIIGEMNTEAFF.

This clone was seen a single time. The chain has TRBV6-6 and TRBJ1-2; D gene uncertain. Germline V gene sequence: CDR1 MNHNY, CDR2 SVGAGI (reference sequence). CDR3 size: 15 residues. V lost 0 bases and J lost 8, with 16 bases in between. The CDR3: CASSYSDRGRKGYTF. The CDR3 DNA follows: TGTGCCAGCAGTTACTCAGACCGGGGAAGGAAAGGCTACACCTTC.

The chain recombines TRBV7-8 with TRBJ1-1, with D perhaps matching TRBD1 (5 bases). Germline CDR1 is SGHVS and CDR2 is FQNEAQ. V lost 1 base to trimming and J lost 0 bases, with 15 bases between them. The CDR3 is 17 residues long. CDR3 loop: CASSLGGRVWLNTEAFF. Here the CDR3 DNA reads TGTGCCAGCAGCTTAGGGGGCCGGGTCTGGCTGAACACTGAAGCTTTCTTT.

The rearrangement joins TRBV6-4 to TRBJ1-2, with a weak D call TRBD1 (5 bases). The V and J ends lost 0 bases and 7 bases respectively, with 9 bases between them. CDR3 size: 13 residues. CDR1 is MRHNA, CDR2 SNTAGT, per germline. DNA of the CDR3: TGTGCCAGCAGTGACTCCAGGGCGAGTGGCTACACCTTC. It translates to CASSDSRASGYTF.

This clone was found once. This chain joins TRBV9 and TRBJ2-3; possibly TRBD2 for D (6 bases). V was trimmed by 4 bases and J by 0 bases, leaving 12 bases between them. The CDR3 is 15 amino acids. Germline lookup yields CDR1 SGDLS and CDR2 YYNGEE. This CDR3 reads CASSTSPLSTDTQYF. CDR3 DNA sequence: TGTGCCAGCAGCACTAGCCCACTTAGCACAGATACGCAGTATTTT.